The 7 T cell receptor beta chains below come from one sample, sequenced in a study of blood T cells in healthy people across ages. Using a J-beta primer mix together with a sample-barcoded 5' primer, a second PCR was run for roughly 6 to 12 cycles. TCRdb fed the 5' RACE reads into MiXCR, producing one record per CDR3 protein. The sample yields around 1.5 million distinct CDR3 sequences, roughly 45% seen once. Material: blood. Receptors originate from a woman younger than 35 in good health.

This clonotype occurred a few times. The V gene is TRBV6-6, the J gene TRBJ2-3, with D unresolved. The ends were cut back, 10 bases at V and 2 bases at J, with 13 bases in the middle. CDR1 is MNHNY, CDR2 SVGAGI, per germline (reference sequence). The CDR3 is 13 residues long. CDR3 amino acids: CATLPPYTDTQYF. The CDR3 DNA reads as TGTGCCACCCTCCCCCCATACACAGATACGCAGTATTTT.

The chain links TRBV30 to TRBJ1-2; 7 bases align to TRBD1. CDR1 is GTSNPN, CDR2 SVGIG, per germline (reference sequence). With 3 bases clipped from V and 7 bases from J, the junction kept 11 bases outside the gene matches. This CDR3 has 14 residues. CDR3 sequence: CAWRRQGIVGGYTF. The DNA of the CDR3 is TGTGCCTGGAGACGACAGGGTATCGTAGGTGGCTACACCTTC.

CDR3 DNA: TGCAGTGCTAGATCCCCTAGAGGGCATAGTGAGCAGTTCTTC. The encoded protein is CSARSPRGHSEQFF. The chain carries TRBV20-1 and TRBJ2-1; D is perhaps TRBD2 (5 bases). This CDR3 is built from 14 residues. Germline V lookup: CDR1 DFQATT, CDR2 SNEGSKA (reference sequence). V lost 2 bases, J lost 9 bases, and 17 bases lay in between.

In this sample, this clonotype turned up a few times. The rearrangement joins TRBV9 to TRBJ2-7; no clear D gene. Trimming shortened V by 0 bases and J by 2 bases, and 15 bases separated the two germline ends. The germline V gene encodes CDR1 SGDLS and CDR2 YYNGEE. This CDR3 is 16 amino acids long. The chain's CDR3 is CASSVATSVNAYEQYF. The CDR3 bases are TGTGCCAGCAGCGTAGCTACGAGCGTTAACGCCTACGAGCAGTACTTC.

The J gene is TRBJ2-3, the V gene TRBV27; D unresolved. This CDR3 comprises 14 residues. Germline lookup yields CDR1 MNHEY and CDR2 SMNVEV (reference sequence). V was pared by 7 bases and J by 6 bases, with 17 bases between. This CDR3 is CASTPGLMGDTQYF. CDR3 nucleotides: TGTGCCAGCACCCCCGGTTTAATGGGGGATACGCAGTATTTT.

The chain employs TRBV7-9 and TRBJ2-4, with no clear D. CDR1 and CDR2 (germline): SEHNR, FQNEAQ (reference sequence). V was pared by 5 bases and J by 13 bases, with 18 bases between. The CDR3 runs 13 residues. CDR3 nucleotide sequence: TGTGCCAGCAGCGGATTCGGGCTTAGTGAGCAGTACTTC. Translating gives CASSGFGLSEQYF. Supplemented by reference TRBV7-9 and TRBJ2-4, the full variable domain reads DTGVSQNPRHKITKRGQNVTFRCDPISEHNRLYWYRQTLGQGPEFLTYFQNEAQLEKSRLLSDRFSAERPKGSFSTLEIQRTEQGDSAMYLCASSGFGLSEQYFGAGTRLSVL.

This clonotype was detected only a few times. The gene calls are TRBV12-3 or TRBV12-4 and TRBJ2-7, with D uncertain. The V and J ends lost 4 bases and 3 bases respectively, with 10 bases between them. The CDR3 length is 13 residues. The CDR3 here is CASSSPKDYEQYF. The CDR3 bases are TGTGCCAGCAGTTCCCCCAAGGACTACGAGCAGTACTTC.